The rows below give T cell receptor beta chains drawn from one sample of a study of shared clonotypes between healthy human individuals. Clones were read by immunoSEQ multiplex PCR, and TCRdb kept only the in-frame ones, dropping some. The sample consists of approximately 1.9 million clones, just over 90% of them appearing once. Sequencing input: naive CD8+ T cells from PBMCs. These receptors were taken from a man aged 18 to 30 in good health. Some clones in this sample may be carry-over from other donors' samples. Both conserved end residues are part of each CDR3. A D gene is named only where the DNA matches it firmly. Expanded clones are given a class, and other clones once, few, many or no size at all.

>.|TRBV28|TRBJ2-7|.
CASSPVAVSYEQYF
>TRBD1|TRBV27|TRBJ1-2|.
CASSYQQGALGYTF
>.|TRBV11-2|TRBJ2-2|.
CASSLYQKETGELFF
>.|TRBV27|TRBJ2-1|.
CASSFLSDRPSYNEQFF
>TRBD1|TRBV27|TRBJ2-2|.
CASSLYRTGWLFF
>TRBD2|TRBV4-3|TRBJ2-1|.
CASSLRTSGVYEQFF
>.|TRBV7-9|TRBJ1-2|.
CASSPALAPRYTF
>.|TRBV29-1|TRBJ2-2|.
CSAETGGNTGELFF
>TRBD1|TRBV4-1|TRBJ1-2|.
CASSLEEQGILFYGYTF
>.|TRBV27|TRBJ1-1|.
CASSLKRGNTEAFF
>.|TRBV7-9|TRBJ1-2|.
CASSFRGNYGYTF
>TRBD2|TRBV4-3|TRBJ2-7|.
CASSQGTSGTDEQYF
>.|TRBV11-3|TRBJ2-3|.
CASSTGPREDTQYF
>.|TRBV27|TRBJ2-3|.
CASSAGRPTDTQYF
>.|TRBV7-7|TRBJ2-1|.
CASSLFGNNEQFF
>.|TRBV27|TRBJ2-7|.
CASSWGSTTYEQYF
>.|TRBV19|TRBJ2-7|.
CASSIELGEQYF
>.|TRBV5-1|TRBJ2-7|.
CASSFSYEQYF
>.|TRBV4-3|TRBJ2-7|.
CASSQDTGRGYEQYF
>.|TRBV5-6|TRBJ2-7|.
CASSYPGLAYGEQYF
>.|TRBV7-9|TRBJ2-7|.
CASREGPSHSYEQYF
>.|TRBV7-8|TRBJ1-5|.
CASSLEGSSNQPQHF
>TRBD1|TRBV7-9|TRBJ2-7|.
CASSEQGAIEQYF
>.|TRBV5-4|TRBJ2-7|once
CASSLASSYEQYF
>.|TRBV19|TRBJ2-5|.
CASSPRGSRETQYF
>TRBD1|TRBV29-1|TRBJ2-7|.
CSVLTGGIIEQYF
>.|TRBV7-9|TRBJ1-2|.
CASSLWNTNYGYTF
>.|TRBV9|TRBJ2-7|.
CASSAGPGSSYEQYF
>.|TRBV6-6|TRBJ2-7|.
CASSSTGGYYEQYF
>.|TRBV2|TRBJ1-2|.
CASTLTANYGYTF
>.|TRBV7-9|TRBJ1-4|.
CASSLPWDEKLFF
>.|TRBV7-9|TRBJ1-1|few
CASSLVLESTEAFF
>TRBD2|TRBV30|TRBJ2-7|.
CAWSGITSGRNYDEQYF
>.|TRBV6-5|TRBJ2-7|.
CASSYIGGGTYEQYF
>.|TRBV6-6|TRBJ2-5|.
CASSSLDRKETQYF
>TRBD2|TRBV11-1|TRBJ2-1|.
CASSLPQREVAWGGQFF
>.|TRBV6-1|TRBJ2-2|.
CASSRQAWNTGELFF
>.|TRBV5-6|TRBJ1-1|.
CASSPVGGRNTEAFF
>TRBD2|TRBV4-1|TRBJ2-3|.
CASSPVGTSGRSDTQYF
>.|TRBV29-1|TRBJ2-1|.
CSVELLEQFF
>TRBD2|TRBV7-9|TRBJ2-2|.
CASSLGPGLAYTGELFF
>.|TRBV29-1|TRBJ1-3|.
CSVEGVEGDTGNTIYF
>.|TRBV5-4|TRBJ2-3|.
CASSLGDYTSTDTQYF
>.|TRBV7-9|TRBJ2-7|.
CASTPPEGTYEQYF
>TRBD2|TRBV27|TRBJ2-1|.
CASSPYPLAVSYNEQFF